This T cell receptor beta chain was sequenced in a study of T cells in Graves' hyperthyroidism and ophthalmopathy. Germline V CDR1 and CDR2: DFQATT, SNEGSKA (reference sequence). The V and J ends lost 3 bases and 2 bases respectively, with 13 bases between them. The length of the CDR3 is 14 residues. Researchers defined stable Graves' hyperthyroidism as no ophthalmopathy progression within 18 months. Recently diagnosed hyperthyroidism of less than 2 months' duration affected patients aged 18 to 65. Researchers barred patients who had uncontrolled infection, other autoimmune disease, pregnancy or lactation. Based on clinical symptoms, serum thyroxine and TRAb, thyroid ultrasound and orbital computed tomography, diagnoses were reached. Researchers took RNA transcripts and amplified the TCR beta CDR3 regions from them. The HTBI set primed first-round TCR CDR3 RT-PCR. TCRdb reprocessed the multiplex PCR reads with MiXCR, giving one entry per CDR3 protein. The repertoire holds some 420,000 distinct CDR3 sequences, with about 13% as singletons.

The rearrangement uses TRBV20-1 and TRBJ2-5; possible D gene TRBD2, 6 bases. The sequenced sample was blood. This receptor was obtained from a woman between 18 and 30 years old with Graves' hyperthyroidism. The CDR3 DNA reads as TGCAGTGCTAGTGCGGGGCCCGCACAAGAGACCCAGTACTTC. This encodes CSASAGPAQETQYF.